This passage covers 28 T cell receptor beta chains from one sample sequenced in a study of cytomegalovirus exposure and HLA in healthy donors. 13 Jbeta primers and 60 Vbeta primers were used for the PCR. Profiled with immunoSEQ multiplex PCR; TCRdb holds only in-frame clones, not every one. The sample has about 170,000 clones; about 81% are singletons. Sequenced sample: PBMCs. These receptors came from a woman aged 18-29 years in good health and CMV-seronegative.

V gene TRBV19 combines with J gene TRBJ2-5; D remains ambiguous. V lost 4 bases and J 5 bases, leaving 8 bases between the germline ends. CDR1 LNHDA and CDR2 SQIVND come from the germline V gene (reference sequence). The CDR3 extends over 12 amino acids. CDR3 sequence reads: CASSSVGETQYF. CDR3 bases: TGTGCCAGTAGTAGCGTCGGGGAGACCCAGTACTTC.

CDR3 coding DNA: TGTGCCAGCAGCTTAGGGACAGATGGTTTTCGCTACACCTTC. This encodes CASSLGTDGFRYTF. The chain recombines TRBV7-8 with TRBJ1-2; possibly TRBD1 for D (6 bases). V lost 1 base, J lost 9 bases, and 15 bases lay in between. The CDR3 contains 14 residues. Per the germline V gene, CDR1 is SGHVS and CDR2 is FQNEAQ.

The sample holds a few counts of this clone. The V gene is TRBV28, the J gene TRBJ1-5; D remains ambiguous. This CDR3 is 15 amino acids long. Trimming shortened V by 5 bases and J by 1 base, and 12 bases separated the two germline ends. Germline CDR1 MDHEN, CDR2 SYDVKM. CDR3: CASSDGYTSNQPQHF. DNA of the CDR3: TGTGCCAGCAGTGACGGGTATACGAGCAATCAGCCCCAGCATTTT.

V is TRBV9 and J is TRBJ2-7, with 9 bases matching TRBD2. Germline assignment: CDR1 SGDLS and CDR2 YYNGEE. The trim removed 0 bases at V and 2 bases at J, leaving 3 bases unmatched. The CDR3 consists of 15 residues. In DNA form, the CDR3 reads TGTGCCAGCAGCGTAGAGGGCGGGGGGGCCTACGAGCAGTACTTC. Protein: CASSVEGGGAYEQYF.

The chain joins TRBV6-5 to TRBJ2-3; possible D gene TRBD1, 5 bases. CDR3 length: 14 residues. The ends were cut back, 5 bases at V and 4 bases at J, with 13 bases in the middle. Germline CDR1 and CDR2: MNHEY and SVGAGI. The CDR3 here is CASSQRQYSDTQYF. The CDR3 DNA reads TGTGCCAGCAGTCAACGACAGTACTCAGATACGCAGTATTTT.

V gene TRBV2 combines with J gene TRBJ2-3; TRBD1 aligns across 12 bases. Germline CDR1 and CDR2: SNHLY and FYNNEI. V trimming: 4 bases; J trimming: 4 bases; junction bases outside the gene matches: 3. The CDR3 runs 15 residues. The CDR3 reads CASSGDRGLSDTQYF. The CDR3 DNA is TGTGCCAGCAGTGGGGACAGGGGGCTTTCAGATACGCAGTATTTT.

The chain combines TRBV6-5 with TRBJ1-1; TRBD1 is a possible D gene (5 bases). The CDR3 consists of 16 residues. V lost 2 bases to trimming and J lost 1 base, with 14 bases between them. CDR1 and CDR2 from the germline V gene are MNHEY and SVGAGI. This CDR3 reads CASSYRALGANTEAFF. CDR3 nucleotide sequence: TGTGCCAGCAGTTACCGGGCCTTAGGGGCGAACACTGAAGCTTTCTTT.

This clone occurred once. The chain links TRBV15 to TRBJ1-5; the D gene is possibly TRBD1 (6 bases). This CDR3 spans 17 amino acids. Germline V CDR1 and CDR2: LNHNV, YYDKDF (reference sequence). Trimming left V 0 bases short and J 3 bases short, with 15 bases between. CDR3 coding DNA: TGTGCCACCAGCAGAGATCCATCCGGACAGCTCAATCAGCCCCAGCATTTT. It translates to CATSRDPSGQLNQPQHF.

This clone was recorded a few times. CDR3 loop: CASSMMVGGNGGEQYF. In nucleotides, the CDR3 is TGTGCCAGTAGTATGATGGTCGGGGGGAATGGTGGCGAGCAGTACTTC. The chain is built from TRBV19 and TRBJ2-7, with TRBD2 matching over 7 bases. V gave up 3 bases and J gave up 6 bases; unmatched junction bases: 14. CDR3 size: 16 residues. Germline-derived CDR1 and CDR2 are LNHDA and SQIVND (reference sequence).

This clone showed up just once. The chain uses TRBV7-9 and TRBJ2-5; no definite D call. The germline gives CDR1 SEHNR, CDR2 FQNEAQ (reference sequence). Trimming left V 6 bases short and J 1 base short, with 15 bases between. The CDR3 loop spans 15 amino acids. CDR3 coding DNA: TGTGCCAGCAGTTACCTTAGACAAATCCAAGAGACCCAGTACTTC. This encodes CASSYLRQIQETQYF.

The chain recombines TRBV18 with TRBJ1-1, with a weak D call TRBD1 (6 bases). The germline V gene encodes CDR1 KGHSH and CDR2 LQKENI. Deletions cut 4 bases from V and 5 bases from J, with 17 bases between. The CDR3 contains 15 residues. CDR3 DNA sequence: TGTGCCAGCTCACGAACTCGACAGGACGGAACTGAAGCTTTCTTT. This encodes CASSRTRQDGTEAFF. Full variable domain (outside the CDR3, taken from reference TRBV18 and TRBJ1-1): NAGVMQNPRHLVRRRGQEARLRCSPMKGHSHVYWYRQLPEEGLKFMVYLQKENIIDESGMPKERFSAEFPKEGPSILRIQQVVRGDSAAYFCASSRTRQDGTEAFFGQGTRLTVV.

The CDR3 loop is CASRQGAAGNTIYF. The CDR3 DNA reads as TGCGCCAGCAGACAGGGTGCGGCTGGAAACACCATATATTTT. The chain carries TRBV4-1 and TRBJ1-3; a possible D gene is TRBD1 (6 bases). Germline V gives CDR1 MGHRA, CDR2 YSYEKL. This CDR3 has 14 amino acids. Trimming shortened V by 6 bases and J by 2 bases, and 11 bases separated the two germline ends.

The rearrangement links TRBV7-8 to TRBJ1-5, with TRBD1 matching over 7 bases. Germline CDR1 is SGHVS and CDR2 is FQNEAQ. V lost 5 bases to trimming and J lost 1 base; unmatched junction nucleotides: 5. The CDR3 has 15 amino acids. This CDR3 reads CASSARDSSNQPQHF. DNA for the CDR3: TGTGCCAGCAGCGCTAGGGACAGCAGCAATCAGCCCCAGCATTTT.

This chain connects TRBV9 to TRBJ2-3, with D maybe TRBD2 (5 bases). The CDR3 covers 15 residues. Between the trimmed V and J ends, which lost 4 bases and 2 bases, there was a span of 14 bases. Germline CDR1 and CDR2: SGDLS and YYNGEE. The chain's CDR3 is CASSPTGINTDTQYF. The CDR3 DNA reads TGTGCCAGCAGCCCGACCGGGATTAACACAGATACGCAGTATTTT.

This clone has a handful of counts. V gene TRBV14 combines with J gene TRBJ1-1; possible D gene TRBD1, 5 bases. The V gene lost 3 bases and the J gene lost 0 bases, with 8 bases spanning the gap. The germline V gene has CDR1 SGHDN and CDR2 FVKESK. The CDR3 length is 14 residues. The CDR3 DNA is TGTGCCAGCAGCCAGGCAGGGATGAACACTGAAGCTTTCTTT. Translating it yields CASSQAGMNTEAFF.

V gene TRBV6-6 combines with J gene TRBJ2-1; a weak D match, TRBD2 (5 bases). CDR1 and CDR2 (germline): MNHNY, SVGAGI (reference sequence). The length of the CDR3 is 13 residues. The V gene lost 5 bases and the J gene lost 10 bases, with 15 bases spanning the gap. CDR3 region: CASSAYHSEEQFF. The CDR3 region has the DNA TGTGCCAGCAGTGCATATCATAGCGAAGAGCAGTTCTTC.

This clone has only a few counts. V and J are TRBV6-1 and TRBJ1-1; the D gene is possibly TRBD1 (5 bases). The V end was cut by 3 bases, the J end by 5 bases, with 13 bases between. Germline V gene data show CDR1 as MNHNS and CDR2 as SASEGT. CDR3 length: 14 residues. The CDR3 here is CASSDGGVWTEAFF. The CDR3 bases are TGTGCCAGCAGTGACGGGGGAGTTTGGACTGAAGCTTTCTTT.

The rearrangement links TRBV5-5 to TRBJ2-3, with 9 bases matching TRBD1. The germline CDR1 and CDR2 sequences are SGHKS and YYEKEE (reference sequence). V gave up 1 base and J gave up 5 bases; unmatched junction bases: 2. The CDR3 consists of 14 residues. CDR3 in DNA: TGTGCCAGCAGCTTGCGACAGGGGGGAGATACGCAGTATTTT. It codes for CASSLRQGGDTQYF.

The chain joins TRBV19 to TRBJ1-1; 11 positions agree with TRBD1. V was pared by 6 bases and J by 1 base, with 4 bases of the junction left unmatched. This CDR3 contains 15 residues. CDR1 and CDR2 from the germline V gene are LNHDA and SQIVND (reference sequence). CDR3 in DNA: TGTGCCAGTAGAAGCGGACAGGGGGCGAACACTGAAGCTTTCTTT. Its protein product is CASRSGQGANTEAFF.

The CDR3 DNA sequence: TGTGCCTGCACGCGCCGGGACTTCTACGAGCAGTACTTC. This codes for CACTRRDFYEQYF. This chain connects TRBV6-6 to TRBJ2-7; a possible D gene is TRBD2 (6 bases). Germline CDR1 reads MNHNY; CDR2 reads SVGAGI (reference sequence). V lost 11 bases and J lost 3, with 17 bases in between. This CDR3 has 13 residues.

The CDR3 sequence: CASSFGGAITYEQYF. CDR3 DNA: TGTGCCAGCAGTTTCGGCGGGGCTATAACCTACGAGCAGTACTTC. This chain links TRBV28 with TRBJ2-7; D perhaps matches TRBD2 (6 bases). This CDR3 is built from 15 residues. V was clipped by 3 bases and J by 2 bases, with 14 bases between them. The V gene's germline CDR1 is MDHEN and CDR2 SYDVKM.

V usage is TRBV7-6 and J usage is TRBJ2-3; tentatively, D is TRBD2 (6 bases). Trimming took 1 base from V and 1 from J, leaving 18 bases between them. In germline, CDR1 is SGHVS, CDR2 FNYEAQ. The CDR3 loop spans 18 amino acids. DNA of the CDR3: TGTGCCAGCAGCTTAGGTCCCCCCACTAGCAGACGCACAGATACGCAGTATTTT. It specifies CASSLGPPTSRRTDTQYF.

The rearrangement uses TRBV12-5 and TRBJ2-3, with 12 positions matching TRBD2. Unmatched junction bases numbered 4, after V lost 4 bases and J lost 2 bases. Germline V lookup: CDR1 LGHNT, CDR2 FRNRAP. This CDR3 spans 16 amino acids. CDR3 region: CASGSGLAGPTDTQYF. The DNA of the CDR3 is TGTGCTAGTGGTTCTGGACTAGCGGGGCCCACAGATACGCAGTATTTT.

The chain is built from TRBV6-5 and TRBJ1-2; 9 bases align to TRBD1. Germline CDR1 is MNHEY and CDR2 is SVGAGI. V lost 5 bases to trimming and J lost 5 bases; unmatched junction nucleotides: 6. The CDR3 loop spans 14 amino acids. This CDR3 is CASSRGDRVYGYTF. In DNA, the CDR3 is TGTGCCAGCAGTCGCGGGGACAGGGTGTATGGCTACACCTTC.

This sequence joins TRBV5-5 and TRBJ2-2; the match to TRBD2 covers 11 bases. CDR3 length equals 17 residues. CDR1 and CDR2 (germline): SGHKS, YYEKEE (reference sequence). V shed 4 bases and J 5 bases; nucleotides not matched to a gene: 10. CDR3 sequence: CASSPKRLAGTTGELFF. The CDR3 nucleotides read TGTGCCAGCAGCCCCAAACGACTAGCGGGGACAACCGGGGAGCTGTTTTTT.

V and J are TRBV7-9 and TRBJ2-2; 8 nucleotides agree with TRBD2. The trim removed 11 bases at V and 4 bases at J, leaving 9 bases unmatched. Per the germline V gene, CDR1 is SEHNR and CDR2 is FQNEAQ (reference sequence). The CDR3 is made up of 14 amino acids. The CDR3 region has the DNA TGTGCCGGTGAGCGGGGGTCCTTCACCGGGGAGCTGTTTTTT. This translates into CAGERGSFTGELFF.

The chain carries TRBV15 and TRBJ1-5; 7 bases align to TRBD1. The CDR3 spans 13 residues. Losses at the gene ends were 8 bases for V and 2 bases for J; bases not matched to a gene: 3. Germline V gives CDR1 LNHNV, CDR2 YYDKDF (reference sequence). CDR3 sequence (DNA): TGTGCCACCGGGGACAGAGGCAATCAGCCCCAGCATTTT. This encodes CATGDRGNQPQHF.

This clone showed up just a few times. V and J are TRBV6-6 and TRBJ1-5; the D gene is possibly TRBD1 (5 bases). Trimming shortened V by 6 bases and J by 6 bases, and 15 bases separated the two germline ends. CDR1 is MNHNY, CDR2 SVGAGI, per germline (reference sequence). The CDR3 is 14 residues long. As DNA, the CDR3 is TGTGCCAGCAGCTACGACAGTCCCGGTCAGCCCCAGCATTTT. It encodes CASSYDSPGQPQHF.